This TCR beta chain comes out of a study of beta chain features in type 1 diabetes. Investigators reverse transcribed all isolated RNA, so they sequenced expressed TCRB transcripts. Clones were sequenced by immunoSEQ multiplex PCR, and TCRdb holds only the in-frame ones, with some missing. The table lists hundreds of thousands of clones, 14% of them singletons. This CDR3 spans 14 amino acids. From germline, CDR1 is SGDLS and CDR2 YYNGEE. V gave up 0 bases and J gave up 0 bases, with 6 bases separating them. Regarding this clone: Within the sample, other DNA sequences also encode this same CDR3.

The sequenced sample consisted of naive CD4+ T cells from blood. V and J are TRBV9 and TRBJ1-1; D uncertain. The sequence came from a man aged 30 to 39 in good health. CDR3 nucleotides: TGTGCCAGCAGCGTAGGGGGAATGAACACTGAAGCTTTCTTT. This sequence encodes CASSVGGMNTEAFF.